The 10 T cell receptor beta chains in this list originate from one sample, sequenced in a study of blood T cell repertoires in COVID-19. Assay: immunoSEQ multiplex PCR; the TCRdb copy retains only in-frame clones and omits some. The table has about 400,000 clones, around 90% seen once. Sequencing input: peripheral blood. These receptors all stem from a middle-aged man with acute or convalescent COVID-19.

CDR3 in DNA: TGTGCCAGCGCACGGGGGAATAGCAATCAGCCCCAGCATTTT. Its translation: CASARGNSNQPQHF. This sequence joins TRBV2 and TRBJ1-5; weak D call: TRBD1 (5 bases). This CDR3 has 14 amino acids. Germline assignment: CDR1 SNHLY and CDR2 FYNNEI. V was shortened by 8 bases and J by 0 bases, with 11 bases between the two germline ends.

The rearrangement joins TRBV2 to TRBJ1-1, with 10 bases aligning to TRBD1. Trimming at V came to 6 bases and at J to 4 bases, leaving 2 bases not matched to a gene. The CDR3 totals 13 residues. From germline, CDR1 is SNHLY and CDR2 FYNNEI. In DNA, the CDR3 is TGTGCCAGCAGGACAGGGGGCGGCACTGAAGCTTTCTTT. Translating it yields CASRTGGGTEAFF. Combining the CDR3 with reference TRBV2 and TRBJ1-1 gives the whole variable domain EPEVTQTPSHQVTQMGQEVILRCVPISNHLYFYWYRQILGQKVEFLVSFYNNEISEKSEIFDDQFSVERPDGSNFTLKIRSTKLEDSAMYFCASRTGGGTEAFFGQGTRLTVV.

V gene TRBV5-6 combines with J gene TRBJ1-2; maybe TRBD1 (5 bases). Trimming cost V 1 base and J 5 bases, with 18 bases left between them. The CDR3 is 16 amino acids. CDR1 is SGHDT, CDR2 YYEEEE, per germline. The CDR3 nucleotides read TGTGCCAGCAGCTTGCCCGCATCCGGGGGAATTTATGGCTACACCTTC. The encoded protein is CASSLPASGGIYGYTF.

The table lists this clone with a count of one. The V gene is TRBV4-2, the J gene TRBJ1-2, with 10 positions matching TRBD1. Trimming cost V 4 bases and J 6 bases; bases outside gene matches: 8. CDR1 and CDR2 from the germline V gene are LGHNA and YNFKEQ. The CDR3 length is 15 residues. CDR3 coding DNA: TGTGCCAGCAGCCCCCAGGCGACAGGGGGCAATGGCTACACCTTC. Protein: CASSPQATGGNGYTF.

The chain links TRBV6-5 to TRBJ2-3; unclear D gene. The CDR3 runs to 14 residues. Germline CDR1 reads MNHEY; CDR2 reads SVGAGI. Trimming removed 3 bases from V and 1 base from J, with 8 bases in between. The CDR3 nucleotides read TGTGCCAGCAGTTATCGACAAGGCACAGATACGCAGTATTTT. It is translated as CASSYRQGTDTQYF.

CDR3 DNA: TGTGCCAGCAGCCCGGGAATTGAAGCTTTCTTT. Amino acid sequence: CASSPGIEAFF. The J gene is TRBJ1-1, the V gene TRBV28; D not resolved. CDR1 is MDHEN, CDR2 SYDVKM, per germline. The length of the CDR3 is 11 residues. V was shortened by 6 bases and J by 7 bases, with 9 bases between the two germline ends.

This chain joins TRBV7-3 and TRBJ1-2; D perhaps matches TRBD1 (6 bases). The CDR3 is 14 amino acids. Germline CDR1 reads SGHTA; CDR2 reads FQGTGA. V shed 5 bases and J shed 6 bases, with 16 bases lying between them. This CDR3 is CASSPDSRDHGYTF. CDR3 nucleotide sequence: TGTGCCAGCAGCCCGGACAGCCGGGACCATGGCTACACCTTC.

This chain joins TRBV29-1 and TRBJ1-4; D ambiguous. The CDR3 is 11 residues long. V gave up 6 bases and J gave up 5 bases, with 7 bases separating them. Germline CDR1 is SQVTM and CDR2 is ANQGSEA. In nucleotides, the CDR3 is TGCAGCGTGATAGCAAATGAAAAACTGTTTTTT. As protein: CSVIANEKLFF.

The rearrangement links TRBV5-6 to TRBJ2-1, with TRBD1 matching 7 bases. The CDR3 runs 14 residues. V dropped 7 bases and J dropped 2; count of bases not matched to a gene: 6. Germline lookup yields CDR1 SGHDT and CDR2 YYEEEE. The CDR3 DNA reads TGTGCCAGCGGAAACAGGGGAACCTACAATGAGCAGTTCTTC. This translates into CASGNRGTYNEQFF.

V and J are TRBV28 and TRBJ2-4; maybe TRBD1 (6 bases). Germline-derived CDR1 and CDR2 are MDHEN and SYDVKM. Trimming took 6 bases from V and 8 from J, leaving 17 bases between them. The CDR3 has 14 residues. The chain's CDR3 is CASSSTSGTHIQYF. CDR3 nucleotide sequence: TGTGCCAGCAGCTCGACCTCCGGGACACACATTCAGTACTTC.